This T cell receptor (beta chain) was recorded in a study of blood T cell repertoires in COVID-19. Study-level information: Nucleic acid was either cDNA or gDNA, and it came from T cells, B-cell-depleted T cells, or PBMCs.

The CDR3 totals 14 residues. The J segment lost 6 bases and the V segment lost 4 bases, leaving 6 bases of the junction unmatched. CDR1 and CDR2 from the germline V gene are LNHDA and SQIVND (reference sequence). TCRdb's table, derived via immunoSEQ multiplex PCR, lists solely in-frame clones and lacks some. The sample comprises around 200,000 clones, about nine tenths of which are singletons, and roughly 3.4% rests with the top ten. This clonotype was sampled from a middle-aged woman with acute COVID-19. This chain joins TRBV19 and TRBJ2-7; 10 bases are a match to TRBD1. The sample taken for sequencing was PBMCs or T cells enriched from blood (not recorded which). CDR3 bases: TGTGCCAGTAGTAGGAGGGGACAGGGGCTCGAGCAGTACTTC. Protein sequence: CASSRRGQGLEQYF.